The 29 T cell receptor beta chains in this list originate from one sample, sequenced in a study of cytomegalovirus exposure and HLA in healthy donors. PCR employed 60 Vbeta and 13 Jbeta primers. This table comes from immunoSEQ multiplex PCR, and its TCRdb copy is limited to in-frame clones, with some not included. Among about 170,000 clones listed, almost 85% were seen once. The sequencing input was PBMCs. The receptors shown here come from a girl under 18 in good health and CMV-seropositive.

The chain carries TRBV5-4 and TRBJ1-6; D remains ambiguous. The CDR3 totals 16 residues. CDR1 SGHNT and CDR2 YYREEE come from the germline V gene (reference sequence). V shed 0 bases and J shed 0 bases, with 7 bases lying between them. CDR3 protein: CASSLAGRSYNSPLHF. The CDR3 DNA reads TGTGCCAGCAGCTTGGCGGGTCGCTCCTATAATTCACCCCTCCACTTT. Full variable domain (outside the CDR3, taken from reference TRBV5-4 and TRBJ1-6): ETGVTQSPTHLIKTRGQQVTLRCSSQSGHNTVSWYQQALGQGPQFIFQYYREEENGRGNFPPRFSGLQFPNYSSELNVNALELDDSALYLCASSLAGRSYNSPLHFGNGTRLTVT.

J is TRBJ1-2 and V is TRBV6-1; no firm D call. The CDR3 consists of 12 residues. Germline assignment: CDR1 MNHNS and CDR2 SASEGT. The germline V and J ends were trimmed by 5 bases and 6 bases, with 10 bases remaining between them. The CDR3 sequence: CASSFPRDGYTF. CDR3 in DNA: TGTGCCAGCAGTTTCCCGCGGGATGGCTACACCTTC.

The chain recombines TRBV28 with TRBJ2-5; D not resolved. The last part of the DNA fits TRBJ2-7 better; the J call may be wrong. The CDR3 totals 14 residues. Germline values: CDR1 MDHEN, CDR2 SYDVKM. The CDR3 here is CASSLLLGSYEQYF. Written as DNA, the CDR3 is TGTGCCAGCAGTTTATTGCTGGGCTCCTACGAGCAGTACTTC.

The chain joins TRBV7-3 to TRBJ1-1; 7 positions agree with TRBD1. The CDR3 loop spans 17 amino acids. Trimming at V came to 5 bases and at J to 2 bases, leaving 14 bases not matched to a gene. The germline V gene encodes CDR1 SGHTA and CDR2 FQGTGA. The CDR3 sequence is CASSQTGWGQFNTEAFF. As DNA, the CDR3 is TGTGCCAGCAGCCAGACAGGGTGGGGCCAATTCAACACTGAAGCTTTCTTT.

V is TRBV4-2 and J is TRBJ2-3; 10 nucleotides align to TRBD2. This CDR3 spans 16 amino acids. Trimming removed 0 bases from V and 4 bases from J; junction bases left unmatched: 4. Germline V gene sequence: CDR1 LGHNA, CDR2 YNFKEQ. This CDR3 reads CASSQEASGGADTQYF. CDR3 DNA: TGTGCCAGCAGCCAAGAAGCCAGCGGGGGGGCAGATACGCAGTATTTT.

The rearrangement uses TRBV18 and TRBJ2-3, with a possible D match to TRBD1 (5 bases). This CDR3 spans 14 amino acids. V gave up 4 bases and J gave up 5 bases, with 13 bases separating them. Germline CDR1 KGHSH, CDR2 LQKENI. Written as DNA, the CDR3 is TGTGCCAGCTCACTCGACAGTGATAAAGATACGCAGTATTTT. It yields the protein CASSLDSDKDTQYF.

The V gene is TRBV14, the J gene TRBJ1-1; D is unresolved. This CDR3 has 14 residues. From germline, CDR1 is SGHDN and CDR2 FVKESK. The germline V and J ends were trimmed by 0 bases and 1 base, with 6 bases remaining between them. CDR3 coding DNA: TGTGCCAGCAGCCAAGACGGTGGGAACACTGAAGCTTTCTTT. Protein product: CASSQDGGNTEAFF.

The chain carries TRBV27 and TRBJ1-6; TRBD1 aligns across 9 bases. CDR1 is MNHEY, CDR2 SMNVEV, per germline (reference sequence). Germline trimming cut 6 bases from V and 0 bases from J; bases unmatched to any gene: 9. This CDR3 has 18 amino acids. CDR3 DNA: TGTGCCAGCAGCTTCCGGGACAGGGCAGGCTCCTATAATTCACCCCTCCACTTT. The encoded protein is CASSFRDRAGSYNSPLHF.

The chain carries TRBV5-6 and TRBJ1-5; D not resolved. Deletions cut 0 bases from V and 4 bases from J, with 11 bases between. From germline, CDR1 is SGHDT and CDR2 YYEEEE. The CDR3 runs 15 residues. CDR3 amino acids: CASSLGAWENQPQHF. The CDR3 nucleotides read TGTGCCAGCAGCTTGGGGGCGTGGGAGAATCAGCCCCAGCATTTT.

The genes are TRBV5-6 and TRBJ2-7; possible D gene TRBD1, 5 bases. With 3 bases removed from V and 0 bases from J, the gap between germline ends came to 10 bases. The CDR3 spans 14 residues. Germline lookup yields CDR1 SGHDT and CDR2 YYEEEE. The CDR3 nucleotides are TGTGCCAGCAGCTCAGGGTATAGCTCCTACGAGCAGTACTTC. This codes for CASSSGYSSYEQYF.

This chain uses TRBV15 with TRBJ1-4; 7 bases are a match to TRBD1. V shed 3 bases and J 7 bases; nucleotides not matched to a gene: 8. The CDR3 runs to 15 residues. Germline CDR1 is LNHNV and CDR2 is YYDKDF (reference sequence). DNA of the CDR3: TGTGCCACCAGCAGTTACAGGGGCCGAGGTGAAAAACTGTTTTTT. Its protein product is CATSSYRGRGEKLFF.

In this sample, this clone turned up once. The chain links TRBV6-5 to TRBJ2-7, with 12 bases lining up with TRBD2. Germline V gives CDR1 MNHEY, CDR2 SVGAGI. V was pared by 2 bases and J by 2 bases, with 1 base of the junction left unmatched. The CDR3 runs to 15 residues. DNA for the CDR3: TGTGCCAGCAGTTACGCTAGCGGGGGGGCCTACGAGCAGTACTTC. Translation: CASSYASGGAYEQYF.

The J gene is TRBJ1-3, the V gene TRBV6-1; 8 nucleotides line up with TRBD1. The CDR3 loop spans 13 amino acids. Trimming at V came to 10 bases and at J to 3 bases, leaving 5 bases not matched to a gene. Germline values: CDR1 MNHNS, CDR2 SASEGT. CDR3 loop: CAIHRGDGNTIYF. In DNA, the CDR3 is TGTGCCATCCACAGGGGGGATGGAAACACCATATATTTT.

The chain has TRBV28 and TRBJ1-1, with D perhaps matching TRBD1 (5 bases). Per the germline V gene, CDR1 is MDHEN and CDR2 is SYDVKM. The CDR3 runs 14 residues. V lost 2 bases and J 5 bases, leaving 12 bases between the germline ends. For the CDR3, the DNA is TGTGCCAGCAGTTTAACCCAGGGAAATACTGAAGCTTTCTTT. Residues: CASSLTQGNTEAFF.

The chain recombines TRBV4-1 with TRBJ1-3; 8 bases line up with TRBD1. Germline trimming cut 4 bases from V and 0 bases from J; bases unmatched to any gene: 5. Germline V gives CDR1 MGHRA, CDR2 YSYEKL. The CDR3 consists of 16 residues. CDR3 region: CASSPLGQGSGNTIYF. CDR3 bases: TGCGCCAGCAGCCCCCTAGGACAGGGCTCTGGAAACACCATATATTTT.

The chain combines TRBV12-5 with TRBJ1-2; the D gene is possibly TRBD1 (6 bases). The CDR3 runs 12 residues. Between the trimmed V and J ends, which lost 2 bases and 6 bases, there was a span of 7 bases. Germline V CDR1 and CDR2: LGHNT, FRNRAP. CDR3 DNA: TGTGCTAGTGGTTTGCCAGGGGATGGCTACACCTTC. This sequence encodes CASGLPGDGYTF.

The J gene is TRBJ1-1, the V gene TRBV7-9, with 10 bases fitting TRBD1. CDR3 length equals 18 residues. Germline V gene lookup returns CDR1 SEHNR and CDR2 FQNEAQ (reference sequence). J was trimmed by 1 base and V by 4 bases; bases with no gene match: 12. The CDR3 sequence is CASSYRTGTGVSNTEAFF. In DNA, the CDR3 is TGTGCCAGCAGCTATAGAACCGGGACAGGGGTCTCGAACACTGAAGCTTTCTTT.

The rearrangement links TRBV27 to TRBJ2-1; D is uncertain. Trimming left V 5 bases short and J 8 bases short, with 19 bases between. This CDR3 contains 15 residues. The germline gives CDR1 MNHEY, CDR2 SMNVEV (reference sequence). CDR3 in amino acids: CASSRAAPPTDEQFF. The CDR3 DNA reads as TGTGCCAGCAGTCGCGCGGCCCCACCAACCGATGAGCAGTTCTTC.

The V gene is TRBV5-4, the J gene TRBJ2-7; the match to TRBD1 covers 8 bases. V lost 5 bases, J lost 3 bases, and 4 bases stayed unmatched. This CDR3 spans 13 amino acids. Germline V gene sequence: CDR1 SGHNT, CDR2 YYREEE (reference sequence). The CDR3 DNA is TGTGCCAGCAGTAGGACAGGGCGCTACGAGCAGTACTTC. The encoded protein is CASSRTGRYEQYF.

The J gene is TRBJ2-3, the V gene TRBV10-2; TRBD2 agrees at 9 bases. Looked up from germline, CDR1 is WSHSY and CDR2 is SAAADI. The junction had 4 bases not matched to a gene; V was cut back by 3 bases and J by 0 bases. CDR3 length equals 16 residues. CDR3 in amino acids: CASSERLAGSTDTQYF. The CDR3 coding sequence is TGCGCCAGCAGTGAACGGCTAGCGGGAAGCACAGATACGCAGTATTTT.

This clone was picked up a small number of times. V gene TRBV6-6 combines with J gene TRBJ1-2; TRBD1 is a possible D gene (5 bases). The V gene's germline CDR1 is MNHNY and CDR2 SVGAGI (reference sequence). Deletions cut 7 bases from V and 8 bases from J, with 17 bases between. The CDR3 covers 13 residues. CDR3 region: CASIHWGRDGYTF. The CDR3 DNA reads as TGTGCCAGCATCCACTGGGGGAGGGACGGCTACACCTTC.

The CDR3 nucleotides read TGTGCCAGCAGCCTTGGCACAAACACTGAAGCTTTCTTT. Protein sequence: CASSLGTNTEAFF. V and J are TRBV9 and TRBJ1-1; D is undetermined. Germline V CDR1 and CDR2: SGDLS, YYNGEE. V was trimmed by 4 bases and J by 2 bases, leaving 9 bases between them. The CDR3 loop spans 13 amino acids.

This clone turned up a few times. The J gene is TRBJ2-3, the V gene TRBV7-4; 8 positions agree with TRBD2. CDR3 length equals 18 residues. Germline V gene sequence: CDR1 SGHVT, CDR2 SQSDAQ. Trimming removed 5 bases from V and 2 bases from J; junction bases left unmatched: 15. CDR3 region: CASSPIGAGGGNTDTQYF. In DNA form, the CDR3 reads TGTGCCAGCAGCCCCATTGGAGCTGGCGGGGGGAACACAGATACGCAGTATTTT.

The chain has TRBV9 and TRBJ2-7, with 9 bases identical to TRBD1. The CDR3 has 13 residues. CDR1 is SGDLS and CDR2 is YYNGEE in the germline V gene. J gave up 5 bases and V 4 bases, and 4 bases lay outside the gene matches. The CDR3 region has the DNA TGTGCCAGCAGCACGGGACAGGGTGACGAGCAGTACTTC. This translates into CASSTGQGDEQYF.

The chain combines TRBV7-2 with TRBJ2-1; the D gene is possibly TRBD2 (6 bases). Per germline, CDR1 SGHTA and CDR2 FQGNSA. The CDR3 runs to 15 residues. V gave up 3 bases and J gave up 3 bases, with 12 bases separating them. The CDR3 region has the DNA TGTGCCAGCAGCTTTTATTTCGGGGGCTACAATGAGCAGTTCTTC. Amino acids: CASSFYFGGYNEQFF.

This chain uses TRBV7-8 with TRBJ1-2; D may be TRBD1 (5 bases). Germline lookup yields CDR1 SGHVS and CDR2 FQNEAQ. Trimming removed 4 bases at V and 4 bases at J, with 10 bases between. The CDR3 has 13 residues. CDR3 sequence: CASSYQGLYGYTF. In DNA, the CDR3 is TGTGCCAGCAGCTACCAGGGCCTCTATGGCTACACCTTC.

This chain uses TRBV5-6 with TRBJ2-1; TRBD2 is a possible D gene (5 bases). There are 16 residues in the CDR3. V lost 4 bases to trimming and J lost 0 bases, with 14 bases between them. Germline V gene data show CDR1 as SGHDT and CDR2 as YYEEEE. CDR3 in DNA: TGTGCCAGCAGCACGCAGGACTGGAGCTCCTACAATGAGCAGTTCTTC. As protein: CASSTQDWSSYNEQFF.

The chain is built from TRBV7-9 and TRBJ2-1, with a weak D call TRBD2 (5 bases). V was cut by 0 bases and J by 5 bases, with 17 bases left in between. Germline-derived CDR1 and CDR2 are SEHNR and FQNEAQ (reference sequence). The CDR3 totals 17 residues. CDR3 sequence (DNA): TGTGCCAGCAGCTTAGCCAGTGGACTCCTAGAGAACAATGAGCAGTTCTTC. As protein: CASSLASGLLENNEQFF. The entire variable domain, with the rest obtained from reference TRBV7-9 and TRBJ2-1, is as follows: DTGVSQNPRHKITKRGQNVTFRCDPISEHNRLYWYRQTLGQGPEFLTYFQNEAQLEKSRLLSDRFSAERPKGSFSTLEIQRTEQGDSAMYLCASSLASGLLENNEQFFGPGTRLTVL.

The chain is built from TRBV9 and TRBJ2-7; TRBD1 agrees at 8 bases. Trimming took 3 bases from V and 3 from J; bases not matched to a gene: 2. CDR3 size: 13 residues. The germline gives CDR1 SGDLS, CDR2 YYNGEE. The CDR3 coding sequence is TGTGCCAGCAGCGAGGGGACAGGCTACGAGCAGTACTTC. It yields the protein CASSEGTGYEQYF.